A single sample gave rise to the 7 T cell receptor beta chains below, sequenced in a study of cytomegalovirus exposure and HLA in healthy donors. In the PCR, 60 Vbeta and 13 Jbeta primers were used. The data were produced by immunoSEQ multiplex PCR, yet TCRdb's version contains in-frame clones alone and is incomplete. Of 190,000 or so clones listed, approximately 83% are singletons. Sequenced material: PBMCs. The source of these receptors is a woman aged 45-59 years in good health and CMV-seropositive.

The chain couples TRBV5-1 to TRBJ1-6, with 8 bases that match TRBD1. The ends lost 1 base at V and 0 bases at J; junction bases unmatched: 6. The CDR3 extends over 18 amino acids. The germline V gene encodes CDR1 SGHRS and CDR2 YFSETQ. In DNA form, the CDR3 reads TGCGCCAGCAGCTTGAGTAGGGACAGGAGCTCCTATAATTCACCCCTCCACTTT. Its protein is CASSLSRDRSSYNSPLHF. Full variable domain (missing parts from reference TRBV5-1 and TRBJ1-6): KAGVTQTPRYLIKTRGQQVTLSCSPISGHRSVSWYQQTPGQGLQFLFEYFSETQRNKGNFPGRFSGRQFSNSRSEMNVSTLELGDSALYLCASSLSRDRSSYNSPLHFGNGTRLTVT.

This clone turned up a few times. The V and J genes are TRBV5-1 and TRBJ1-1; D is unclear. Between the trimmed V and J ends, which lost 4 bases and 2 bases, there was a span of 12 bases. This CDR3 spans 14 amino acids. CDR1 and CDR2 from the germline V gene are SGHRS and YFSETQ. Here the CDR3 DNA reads TGCGCCAGCAGCCCTTTGAGAGTCAACACTGAAGCTTTCTTT. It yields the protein CASSPLRVNTEAFF.

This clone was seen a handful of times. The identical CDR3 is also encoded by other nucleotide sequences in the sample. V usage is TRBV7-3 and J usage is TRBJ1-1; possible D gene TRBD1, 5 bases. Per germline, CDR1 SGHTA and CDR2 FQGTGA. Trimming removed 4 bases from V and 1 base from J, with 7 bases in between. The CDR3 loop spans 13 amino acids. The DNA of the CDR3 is TGTGCCAGCAGCTCCGGACAGAACACTGAAGCTTTCTTT. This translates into CASSSGQNTEAFF.

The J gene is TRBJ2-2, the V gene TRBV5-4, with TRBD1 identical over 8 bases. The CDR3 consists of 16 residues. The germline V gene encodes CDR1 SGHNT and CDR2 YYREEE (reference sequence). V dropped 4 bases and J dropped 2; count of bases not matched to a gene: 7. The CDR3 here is CASSQGQGTNTGELFF. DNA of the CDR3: TGTGCCAGCAGCCAAGGACAGGGAACTAACACCGGGGAGCTGTTTTTT. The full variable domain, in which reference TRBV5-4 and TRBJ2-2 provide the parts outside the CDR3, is ETGVTQSPTHLIKTRGQQVTLRCSSQSGHNTVSWYQQALGQGPQFIFQYYREEENGRGNFPPRFSGLQFPNYSSELNVNALELDDSALYLCASSQGQGTNTGELFFGEGSRLTVL.

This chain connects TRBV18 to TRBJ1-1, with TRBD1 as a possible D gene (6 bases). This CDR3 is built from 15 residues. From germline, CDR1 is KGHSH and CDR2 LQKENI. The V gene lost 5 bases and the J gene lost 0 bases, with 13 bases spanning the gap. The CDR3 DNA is TGTGCCAGCTCAGGGGGGGGACAAATGAACACTGAAGCTTTCTTT. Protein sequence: CASSGGGQMNTEAFF.

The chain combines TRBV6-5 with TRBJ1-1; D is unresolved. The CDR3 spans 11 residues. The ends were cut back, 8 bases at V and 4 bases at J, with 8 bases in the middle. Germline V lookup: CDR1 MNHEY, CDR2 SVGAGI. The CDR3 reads CASLKATEAFF. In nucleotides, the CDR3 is TGTGCCAGCCTTAAAGCCACTGAAGCTTTCTTT.

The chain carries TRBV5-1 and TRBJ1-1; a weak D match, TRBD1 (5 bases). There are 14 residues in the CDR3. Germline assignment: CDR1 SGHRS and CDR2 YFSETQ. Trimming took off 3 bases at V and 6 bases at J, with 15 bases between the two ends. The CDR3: CASSSGPIGAEAFF. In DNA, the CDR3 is TGCGCCAGCAGCTCAGGGCCCATAGGGGCTGAAGCTTTCTTT.